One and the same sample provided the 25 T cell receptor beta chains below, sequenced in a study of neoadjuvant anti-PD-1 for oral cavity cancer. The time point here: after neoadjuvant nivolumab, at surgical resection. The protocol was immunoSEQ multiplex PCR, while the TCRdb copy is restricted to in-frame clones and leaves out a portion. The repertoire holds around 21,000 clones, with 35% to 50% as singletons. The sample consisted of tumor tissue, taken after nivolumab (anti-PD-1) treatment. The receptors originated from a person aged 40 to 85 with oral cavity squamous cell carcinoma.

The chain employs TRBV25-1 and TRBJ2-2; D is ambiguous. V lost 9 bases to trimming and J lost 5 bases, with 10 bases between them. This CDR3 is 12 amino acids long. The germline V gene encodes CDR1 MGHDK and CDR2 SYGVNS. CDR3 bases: TGTGCCAGTCGTCTAATGACCGGGGAGCTGTTTTTT. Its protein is CASRLMTGELFF.

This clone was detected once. CDR3 protein: CASSLRQGGYEQYF. The CDR3 nucleotides are TGTGCCAGCAGCTTACGACAGGGGGGGTACGAGCAGTACTTC. The V gene is TRBV11-2, the J gene TRBJ2-7, with TRBD1 identical over 9 bases. The germline V gene encodes CDR1 SGHAT and CDR2 FQNNGV. V was clipped by 2 bases and J by 4 bases; unmatched bases: 3. This CDR3 contains 14 residues.

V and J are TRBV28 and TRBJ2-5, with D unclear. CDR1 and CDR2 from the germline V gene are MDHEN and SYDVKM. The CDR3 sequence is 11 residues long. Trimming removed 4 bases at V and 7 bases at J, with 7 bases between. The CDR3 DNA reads TGTGCCAGCAGTTGGCCAGGGACCCAGTACTTC. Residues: CASSWPGTQYF.

CDR3: CASSFLFNEQFF. Written as DNA, the CDR3 is TGTGCCAGCAGTTTCCTGTTCAATGAGCAGTTCTTC. The chain has TRBV28 and TRBJ2-1; D gene ambiguous. With 3 bases removed from V and 6 bases from J, the gap between germline ends came to 6 bases. Germline lookup yields CDR1 MDHEN and CDR2 SYDVKM. The CDR3 is 12 amino acids.

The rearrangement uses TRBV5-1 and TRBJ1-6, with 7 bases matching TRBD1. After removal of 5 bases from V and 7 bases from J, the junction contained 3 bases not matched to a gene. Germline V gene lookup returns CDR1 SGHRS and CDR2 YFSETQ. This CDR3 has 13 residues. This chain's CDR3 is CASRGQENSPLHF. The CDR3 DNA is TGCGCCAGCAGAGGACAGGAGAATTCACCCCTCCACTTT.

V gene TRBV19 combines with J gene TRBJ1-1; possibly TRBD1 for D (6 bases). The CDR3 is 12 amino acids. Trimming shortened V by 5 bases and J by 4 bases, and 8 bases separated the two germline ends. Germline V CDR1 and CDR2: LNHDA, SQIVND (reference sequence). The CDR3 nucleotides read TGTGCCAGTAGTCTCAGGGGCACTGAAGCTTTCTTT. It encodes CASSLRGTEAFF.

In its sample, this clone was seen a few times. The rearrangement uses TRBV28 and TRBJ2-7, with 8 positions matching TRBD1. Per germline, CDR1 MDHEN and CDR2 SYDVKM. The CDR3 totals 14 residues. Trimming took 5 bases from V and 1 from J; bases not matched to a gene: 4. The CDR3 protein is CASSPGDRSYEQYF. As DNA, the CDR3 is TGTGCCAGCAGTCCAGGGGACAGGTCCTACGAGCAGTACTTC.

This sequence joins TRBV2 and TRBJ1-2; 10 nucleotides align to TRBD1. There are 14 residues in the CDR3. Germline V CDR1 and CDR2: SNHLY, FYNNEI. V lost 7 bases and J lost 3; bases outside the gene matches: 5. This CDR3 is CASIRQGADYGYTF. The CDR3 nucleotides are TGTGCCAGCATTAGACAGGGGGCCGACTATGGCTACACCTTC.

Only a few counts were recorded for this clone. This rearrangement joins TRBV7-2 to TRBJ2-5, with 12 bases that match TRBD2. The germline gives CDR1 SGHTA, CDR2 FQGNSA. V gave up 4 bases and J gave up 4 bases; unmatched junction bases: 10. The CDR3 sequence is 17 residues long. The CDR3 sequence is CASSSRASGGARETQYF. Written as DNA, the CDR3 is TGTGCCAGCAGCTCGCGGGCTAGCGGGGGGGCGAGAGAGACCCAGTACTTC.

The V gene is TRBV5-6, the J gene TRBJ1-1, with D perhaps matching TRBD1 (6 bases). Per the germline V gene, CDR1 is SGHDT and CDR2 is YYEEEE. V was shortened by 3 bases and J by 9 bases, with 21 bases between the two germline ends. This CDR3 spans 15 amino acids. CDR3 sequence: CASSWRGELGRQAFF. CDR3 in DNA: TGTGCCAGCAGCTGGAGGGGGGAACTCGGTCGGCAAGCTTTCTTT.

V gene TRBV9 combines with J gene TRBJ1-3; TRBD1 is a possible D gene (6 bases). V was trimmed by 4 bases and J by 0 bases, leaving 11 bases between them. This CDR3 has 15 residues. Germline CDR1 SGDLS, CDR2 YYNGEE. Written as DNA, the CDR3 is TGTGCCAGCAGCCCAGGGGAAGACTCTGGAAACACCATATATTTT. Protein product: CASSPGEDSGNTIYF.

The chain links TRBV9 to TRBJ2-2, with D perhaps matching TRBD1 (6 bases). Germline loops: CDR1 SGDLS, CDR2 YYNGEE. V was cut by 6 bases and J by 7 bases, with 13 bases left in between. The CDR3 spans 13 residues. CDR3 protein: CASNWGQSGELFF. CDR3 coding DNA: TGTGCCAGCAACTGGGGGCAGAGCGGGGAGCTGTTTTTT.

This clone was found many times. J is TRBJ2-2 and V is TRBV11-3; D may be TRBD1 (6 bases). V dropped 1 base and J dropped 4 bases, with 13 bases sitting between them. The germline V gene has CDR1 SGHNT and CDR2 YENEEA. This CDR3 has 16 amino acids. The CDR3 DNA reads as TGTGCCAGCAGCTTAGCCGTGGGACAACTCACCGGGGAGCTGTTTTTT. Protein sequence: CASSLAVGQLTGELFF. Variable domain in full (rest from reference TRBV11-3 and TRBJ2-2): EAGVVQSPRYKIIEKKQPVAFWCNPISGHNTLYWYLQNLGQGPELLIRYENEEAVDDSQLPKDRFSAERLKGVDSTLKIQPAELGDSAVYLCASSLAVGQLTGELFFGEGSRLTVL.

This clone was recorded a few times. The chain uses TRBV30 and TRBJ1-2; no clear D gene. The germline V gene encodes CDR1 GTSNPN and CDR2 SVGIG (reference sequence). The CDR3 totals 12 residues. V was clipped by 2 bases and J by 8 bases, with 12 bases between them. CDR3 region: CAWSYQSGGYTF. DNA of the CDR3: TGTGCCTGGAGTTACCAGTCTGGCGGCTACACCTTC.

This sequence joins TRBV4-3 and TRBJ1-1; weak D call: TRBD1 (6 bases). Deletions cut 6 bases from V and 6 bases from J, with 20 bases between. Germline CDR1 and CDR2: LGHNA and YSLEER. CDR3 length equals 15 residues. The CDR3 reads CASRRNLGTQAEAFF. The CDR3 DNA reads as TGCGCCAGCAGACGGAACCTGGGGACACAGGCTGAAGCTTTCTTT.

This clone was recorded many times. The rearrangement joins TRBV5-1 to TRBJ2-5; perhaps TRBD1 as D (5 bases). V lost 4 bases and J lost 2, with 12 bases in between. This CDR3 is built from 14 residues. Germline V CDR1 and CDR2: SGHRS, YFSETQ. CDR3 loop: CASSPQGTQETQYF. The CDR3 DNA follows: TGCGCCAGCAGCCCCCAGGGTACACAAGAGACCCAGTACTTC.

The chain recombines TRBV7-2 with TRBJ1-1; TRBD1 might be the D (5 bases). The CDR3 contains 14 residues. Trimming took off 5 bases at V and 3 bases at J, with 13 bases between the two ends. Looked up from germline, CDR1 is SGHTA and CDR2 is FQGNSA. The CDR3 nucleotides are TGTGCCAGCAGCCTACAGGTGGGTGACACTGAAGCTTTCTTT. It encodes CASSLQVGDTEAFF.

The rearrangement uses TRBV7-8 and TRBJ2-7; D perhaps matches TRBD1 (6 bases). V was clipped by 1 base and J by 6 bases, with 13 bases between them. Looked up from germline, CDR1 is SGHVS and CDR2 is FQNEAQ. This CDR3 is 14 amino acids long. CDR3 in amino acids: CASSLGTASREQYF. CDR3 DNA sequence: TGTGCCAGCAGCTTAGGGACAGCCTCGCGCGAGCAGTACTTC.

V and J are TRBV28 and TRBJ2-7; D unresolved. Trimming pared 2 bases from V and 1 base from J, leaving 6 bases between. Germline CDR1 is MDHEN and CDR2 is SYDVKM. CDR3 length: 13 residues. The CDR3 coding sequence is TGTGCCAGCAGTTTACACCAGTCCTACGAGCAGTACTTC. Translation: CASSLHQSYEQYF.

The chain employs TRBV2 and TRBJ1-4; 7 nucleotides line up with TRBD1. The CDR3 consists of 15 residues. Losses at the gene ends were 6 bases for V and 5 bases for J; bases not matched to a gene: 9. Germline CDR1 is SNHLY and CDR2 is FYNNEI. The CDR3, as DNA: TGTGCCAGCAGCGTATTCGACAGGGTCAATGAAAAACTGTTTTTT. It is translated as CASSVFDRVNEKLFF.

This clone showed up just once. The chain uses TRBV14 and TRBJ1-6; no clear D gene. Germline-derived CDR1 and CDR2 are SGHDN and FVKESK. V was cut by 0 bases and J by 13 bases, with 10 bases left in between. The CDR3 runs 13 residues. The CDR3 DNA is TGTGCCAGCAGCCAAGATGCAGGAGGTCCCCTCCACTTT. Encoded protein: CASSQDAGGPLHF.

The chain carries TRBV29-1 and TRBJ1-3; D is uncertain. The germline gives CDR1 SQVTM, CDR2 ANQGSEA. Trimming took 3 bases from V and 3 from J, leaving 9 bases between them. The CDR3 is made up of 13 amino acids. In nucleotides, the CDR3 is TGCAGCGTTGAGACGGGGTATGGAAACACCATATATTTT. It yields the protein CSVETGYGNTIYF.

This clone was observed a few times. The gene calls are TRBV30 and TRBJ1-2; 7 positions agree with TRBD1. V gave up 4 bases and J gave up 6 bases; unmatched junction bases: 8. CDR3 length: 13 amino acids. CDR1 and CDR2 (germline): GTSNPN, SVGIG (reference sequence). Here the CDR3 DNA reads TGTGCCTGGATTACGACAGGGTTTGATGGCTACACCTTC. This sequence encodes CAWITTGFDGYTF.

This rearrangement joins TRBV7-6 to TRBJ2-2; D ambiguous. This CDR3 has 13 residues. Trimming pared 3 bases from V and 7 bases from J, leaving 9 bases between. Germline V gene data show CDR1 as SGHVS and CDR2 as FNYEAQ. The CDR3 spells CASSFPIGGELFF. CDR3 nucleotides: TGTGCCAGCAGCTTCCCCATAGGCGGGGAGCTGTTTTTT.

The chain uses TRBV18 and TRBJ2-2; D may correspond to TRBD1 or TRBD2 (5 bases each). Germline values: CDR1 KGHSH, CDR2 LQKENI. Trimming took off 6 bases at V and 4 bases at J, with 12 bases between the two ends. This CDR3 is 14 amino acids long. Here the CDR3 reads CASSGRGGTGELFF. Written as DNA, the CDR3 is TGTGCCAGCTCCGGACGTGGGGGCACCGGGGAGCTGTTTTTT.